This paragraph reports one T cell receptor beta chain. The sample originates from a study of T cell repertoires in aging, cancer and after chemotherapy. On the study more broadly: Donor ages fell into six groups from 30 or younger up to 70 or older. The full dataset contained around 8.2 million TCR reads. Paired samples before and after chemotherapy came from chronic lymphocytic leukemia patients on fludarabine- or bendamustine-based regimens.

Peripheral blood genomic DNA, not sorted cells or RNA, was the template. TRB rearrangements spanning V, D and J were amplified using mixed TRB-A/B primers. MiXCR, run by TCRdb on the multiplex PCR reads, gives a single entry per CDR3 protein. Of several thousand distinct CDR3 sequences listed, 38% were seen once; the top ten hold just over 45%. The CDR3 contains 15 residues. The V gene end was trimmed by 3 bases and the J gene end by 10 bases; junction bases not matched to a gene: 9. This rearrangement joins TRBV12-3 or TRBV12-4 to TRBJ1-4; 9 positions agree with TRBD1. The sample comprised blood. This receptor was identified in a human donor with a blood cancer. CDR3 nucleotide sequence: TGTGCCAGCAGTTTCGGGGGGACAGGGTACCGAAAACTGTTTTTT. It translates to CASSFGGTGYRKLFF.